The sequence of this T cell receptor beta chain was determined in a study of tissue T cells after allogeneic stem cell transplantation. Time point in this sample: mouse harvest day 14 after allogeneic transplant. Tail vein injection delivered 10^7 T-cell-depleted bone marrow cells and 10^6 splenic CD5+ T cells. The protocol was immunoSEQ multiplex PCR, while the TCRdb copy is restricted to in-frame clones and leaves out a portion. Of approximately 4,200 clones in the sample, 35% to 50% were seen once. V lost 6 bases and J 3 bases, leaving 9 bases between the germline ends. CDR3 length: 12 residues. The germline V gene encodes CDR1 KGHPV and CDR2 FQNQEV (reference sequence). A note on this clone: Gene names and germline match the mouse. The sequenced fragment ends 1 residue before the CDR3 boundary, so the rest is inferred from the germline J gene.

Sequenced material: gut tissue. This receptor was obtained from a female BALB/c mouse given C57BL/6 T cells with graft-versus-host disease after an allogeneic hematopoietic cell transplant. V is TRBV26 and J is TRBJ2-7; D is perhaps TRBD1 (6 bases). The chain's CDR3 is CASRGTLYEQYF. The sequenced CDR3 bases are TGTGCCAGCAGGGGGACACTCTATGAACAGTAC.